This entry is about one T cell receptor beta chain. The antigen it binds to is not known. It has no much larger one-base neighbor in the sample; base qualities were not kept. In total, 500 to 700 healthy bone marrow donors made up the cohort. At the time of sampling, all cohort members were nominally healthy, though unrecorded immune exposures were likely present. The donor tested CMV seropositive, placing the donor among the roughly 300 seropositive members of the cohort. Each donor provided a peripheral blood sample, and peripheral blood mononuclear cells were used for TCR beta sequencing. The Qiagen DNeasy Blood Extraction Kit was used to extract genomic DNA from the blood cell samples. The sample originates from a study of cytomegalovirus exposure and HLA in healthy donors (dated by TCRdb to the late 2010s). About the investigation overall: According to an earlier analysis of 450 to 650 of the donors, 150 million to 200 million T cells yielded over 100 million unique TCR beta sequences and about 300 Gb of sequence data. Donor age, sex, ethnicity and CMV serostatus were compiled together with the repertoire data. In an earlier analysis of roughly 540 of the donors, high-throughput TCR beta sequencing was used to judge whether each TCR beta V gene segment behaved as functional or pseudogenic. Of the 350 to 450 genotyped donors, about 80% fell in the genetic ancestry cluster associated with self-reported Caucasian donors. Roughly 300 gigabases of sequencing data and roughly 81 million unique TCR sequences made up an early release that covered approximately 650 HLA-typed donors. The study used immunosequencing to profile the T cell repertoires of 666 subjects and linked those repertoires to cytomegalovirus serostatus. Every discovery cohort repertoire had been produced on one sequencing platform. To predict cytomegalovirus infection status, the study brought together high-throughput TCR immunosequencing, statistical association of individual TCRs with disease status, and machine learning. Along with the 666-subject first cohort, a separate validation cohort of over a hundred different subjects was used. To study patterns of TCR occurrence, a later analysis re-analyzed previously published TCR beta repertoires from 700 or so donors and added high-resolution HLA genotyping. Genome-wide SNP genotypes for about 65% of the 666 donors were used in a later genetic analysis, which treated that subset as a discovery cohort. Typing coverage differed by locus: A, B, C, DRB1 and DQB1 were typed in about 629-640 donors, DQA1 in about 500, DPA1 in over 600, and DPB1 in 450 to 480. The study aimed to test whether cataloging public T cell receptors could reveal signatures of past pathogen exposure. Among under 450 genotyped donors of the cohort, an average of roughly 240,000 unique TCR beta nucleotide sequences were sequenced per donor, roughly a sixth of them non-productive. The later analysis used no new phenotypic data to find candidate immune exposures, relying instead on TCR beta sequences and their occurrence across donors. Four or five DR-DQ haplotypes were treated as single units for association and clustering because of strong linkage in the cohort. Class I and class II HLA loci were covered by the typing at four-digit resolution. Study-wide findings and limitations: Most CMV-associated TCR beta chains appeared to be HLA-restricted in a later analysis, and the HLA associations seemed to be driven largely by CMV exposure. In an earlier analysis of 587 of the donors, most TCR beta V segments appeared in productive rearrangements about 87% or about 30% of the time, broadly matching IMGT annotations. When HLA alleles, especially DR and DQ, strongly co-occurred, attributing TCR associations to individual alleles was difficult. CMV serostatus was the only immune exposure information available for the cohort. Sequencing depth was assumed to be roughly uniform across donors in the presence/absence analyses, though that assumption may not hold. In the study, some 160 TCR beta chains were listed as associated with cytomegalovirus. Across donors, most TCR sequences were observed very rarely, whereas some public TCRs were present in many individuals. A further reported finding was that TCR beta sequences accurately predicted the HLA-A and HLA-B alleles for most subjects in the first cohort. Compared with the approximately 670-donor mean, donors in an Asian-associated ancestry cluster had fewer N-insertions in productive TCRs, according to a later genetic analysis. Several of the top co-occurrence clusters appeared to be linked to parvovirus B19, influenza, CMV and Epstein-Barr virus, according to a later analysis. This cohort had only TCR beta chains sequenced, and the lack of alpha or paired-chain data limited which features could be detected. In a later analysis, TCR association rates were found to vary across HLA loci, with the most associated TCRs seen for DRB1 alleles and the fewest for HLA-C alleles. Three of the identified cytomegalovirus-associated TCR beta chains were confirmed in vitro to be specific for cytomegalovirus antigens. In both the original and validation cohorts, the classifier was reported to diagnose cytomegalovirus status with high specificity and sensitivity. At a false discovery rate of 0.05, a later analysis linked about 17,000 TCR beta sequences to specific HLA alleles. A later genetic analysis associated a missense DCLRE1C variant with V-gene and J-gene trimming of TCR beta chains, and an independent cohort replicated the association. According to the authors, the approach could potentially be generalized to other disease states and immunological phenotypes. Because some donors lacked HLA typing at each locus, the association tests relied only on the typed subset. The 87-base-pair reads could not distinguish some IMGT-functional V segments, including TRBV6-2 and TRBV6-3, so those segments were excluded. Correlated functional status among segregating V segments might reflect linkage disequilibrium, but an unknown experimental factor could not be ruled out. A group of highly shared sequence variants was considered likely to be a technical artifact of the sequencing pipeline. Because counts were too low, more than 15 rarely observed V segments, including chromosome 9 orphons, were left out of the earlier analysis of 587 of the donors. In a later analysis, HLA-associated TCR beta chains were found to be more clonally expanded and to have lower generation probabilities than equally common non-associated chains.

Libraries were built with the immunoSEQ multiplex PCR assay. For the multiplex PCR, a mixture combining 60 forward primers for TCR Vbeta segments and 13 reverse primers for TCR Jbeta segments was used. The CDR3 region of rearranged TCR beta genes was amplified from genomic DNA by a multiplex PCR assay. The amplified TCR beta libraries were sequenced on the Illumina HiSeq System as 87-base-pair reads. For the original study's pipeline: Across the 670 or so repertoires, a later analysis counted tens of millions of unique TCR beta chains, approximately 10 million of which were shared by at least two donors. Raw reads were error-corrected and collapsed into unique sequences by a nearest-neighbor algorithm in which closely related sequences were merged to remove PCR and sequencing errors. V, D and J gene segments were assigned by aligning CDR3 sequences to IMGT reference sequences. For a sequence to be retained, a match of at least six nucleotides was required to both a V gene segment and a J gene segment. A rearrangement was called productive if the CDR3 had no stop codons and remained in frame with V and J, and every other rearrangement was called non-productive. CDR3 was defined by IMGT convention, running from the second conserved V-encoded cysteine to the conserved J-encoded phenylalanine. In an earlier analysis of 587 of the donors, sequences lacking an unambiguous match to a single V gene segment were excluded. In an earlier analysis of a few hundred of the donors, V segments were called functional above 56.7% productive rearrangements and were called segregating when the between-donor standard deviation exceeded 5%. A statistical classification framework was built for diagnosing cytomegalovirus status from the catalog of TCR beta chain sequences. In a later analysis, V and J genes were assigned by comparing TCR nucleotide sequences against IMGT/GENE-DB human TR gene sequences. The TCRdist pipeline was used in a later analysis to assign CDR3 sequences and most-parsimonious VDJ recombination scenarios. In a later analysis, each TCR beta chain was defined by its CDR3 amino acid sequence together with its V-gene family, and reads without a unique V-gene family were excluded. In a later analysis, 450 to 600 highly shared, low-generation-probability nucleotide sequences were removed to address suspected cross-contamination and a sequencing artifact. A later analysis calculated a clonal expansion index for each public chain from normalized within-repertoire ranks of inferred template counts. In a later analysis, generation probabilities were computed using a VDJ recombination model fitted to out-of-frame rearrangements, and the results were checked against IGoR. A later analysis scored TCR-TCR, TCR-HLA and TCR-CMV co-occurrence with hypergeometric tests, applying a repertoire-size bias correction to TCR pairs. To estimate false discovery rates, a later analysis permuted the HLA or CMV assignments 20 times. In a later analysis, co-occurring TCRs were grouped using DBSCAN, with TCRdist sequence similarity added in when clustering inside HLA-allele-positive subsets. Co-occurrence clustering excluded repertoires with fewer than 30,000 or more than 120,000 public chains, plus five with anomalous nucleotide sharing. TCRdb stores this immuneACCESS table with in-frame sequences only. Part of the clones is absent; in the studies checked, under half of the shortfall reflects unresolved V genes, and no reason is known for the rest. V, J and clone size were drawn from that table, and D and trimming were deduced from the DNA. The sample contains about 210,000 clones, about 83% of them found a single time. Roughly a tenth of the sample lies in the top ten.

Germline trimming: 4 bases from V, 0 bases from J; junction bases outside gene matches: 3. The CDR3 numbers 15 residues from cysteine through phenylalanine. Only CDR3 DNA remains: 45 bases, in frame from the first base. CDR1 and CDR2 (SGHRS, YFSETQ) derive from the germline V gene. This receptor was identified in a woman in her forties or fifties in good health and CMV-seropositive. This receptor chain uses TRBV5-1 and TRBJ1-2, with 10 bases aligning to TRBD1. The sequencing sample was made of PBMCs. The CDR3 sequence is CASSPGTGANYGYTF. The base sequence is TGCGCCAGCAGCCCAGGGACAGGGGCTAACTATGGCTACACCTTC.